Below are 12 T cell receptor beta chains sequenced from a single sample in a study of vaccination and CD4 T cells after COVID-19. Their specific antigens are unknown. Specified treatment: approximately 10-day PBMC culture with coronavirus spike peptide pools or control peptides (ViraFEST assay). The Oncomine TCR Beta short-read assay sequenced DNA from cultured CD4+ T cells. TCRdb called the PCR reads again in MiXCR, with one record for every CDR3 protein. The repertoire holds roughly 20,000 distinct CDR3 sequences, with about half as singletons. The specimen sequenced was CD4+ T cells from blood, cultured in vitro. The receptors were sampled from a human donor who had recovered from COVID-19.

The chain uses TRBV2 and TRBJ1-1; D is unclear. Germline CDR1 and CDR2: SNHLY and FYNNEI. V was shortened by 6 bases and J by 10 bases, with 9 bases between the two germline ends. The CDR3 has 10 residues. The CDR3 nucleotides read TGTGCCAGCAGCGGGATTAGAGCTTTCTTT. Translating gives CASSGIRAFF.

This clonotype was found a few times. The chain joins TRBV7-3 to TRBJ2-2; the match to TRBD2 covers 8 bases. Germline values: CDR1 SGHTA, CDR2 FQGTGA. This CDR3 is built from 17 residues. Trimming cost V 4 bases and J 1 base; bases outside gene matches: 8. This chain's CDR3 is CASSSKGLVGNTGELFF. The CDR3 coding sequence is TGTGCCAGCAGCTCGAAGGGACTAGTTGGGAACACCGGGGAGCTGTTTTTT.

This clonotype has a handful of counts. The V and J genes are TRBV6-5 and TRBJ1-1; 8 bases map to TRBD1. Losses at the gene ends were 4 bases for V and 2 bases for J; bases not matched to a gene: 3. CDR3 size: 14 residues. CDR1 and CDR2 from the germline V gene are MNHEY and SVGAGI. The CDR3 loop is CASSLDRANTEAFF. CDR3 nucleotide sequence: TGTGCCAGCAGTTTGGACAGGGCAAACACTGAAGCTTTCTTT.

The V and J genes are TRBV6-1 and TRBJ1-2; the match to TRBD1 covers 8 bases. The CDR3 contains 17 residues. The trim removed 5 bases at V and 2 bases at J, leaving 13 bases unmatched. Germline loops: CDR1 MNHNS, CDR2 SASEGT. In DNA, the CDR3 is TGTGCCAGCAGTCAGGTGCAATACGCAGGGGGCAACTATGGCTACACCTTC. Translating it yields CASSQVQYAGGNYGYTF.

The V gene is TRBV5-1, the J gene TRBJ1-2; 7 nucleotides match TRBD1. Germline CDR1 and CDR2: SGHRS and YFSETQ. The CDR3 contains 14 residues. V lost 0 bases, J lost 4 bases, and 3 bases stayed unmatched. CDR3 sequence: CASSLDAGGYGYTF. CDR3 in DNA: TGCGCCAGCAGCTTGGATGCAGGGGGCTATGGCTACACCTTC.

The chain joins TRBV7-9 to TRBJ2-1; 10 bases align to TRBD2. This CDR3 contains 15 residues. Germline-derived CDR1 and CDR2 are SEHNR and FQNEAQ (reference sequence). J gave up 6 bases and V 1 base, and 3 bases lay outside the gene matches. CDR3 nucleotide sequence: TGTGCCAGCAGCTTAGGGGCTAGCGGGAGCAATGAGCAGTTCTTC. Its protein product is CASSLGASGSNEQFF.

Only a few counts were recorded for this clonotype. The rearrangement links TRBV7-7 to TRBJ2-7, with D hard to call. The CDR3 has 14 residues. Trimming pared 5 bases from V and 1 base from J, leaving 12 bases between. Germline CDR1 is SSHAT and CDR2 is FNYEAQ (reference sequence). The CDR3 here is CASSPNSLSYEQYF. Written as DNA, the CDR3 is TGTGCCAGCAGCCCCAATTCTCTATCCTACGAGCAGTACTTC.

The J gene is TRBJ1-1, the V gene TRBV5-4, with no clear D. The CDR3 loop spans 12 amino acids. Germline values: CDR1 SGHNT, CDR2 YYREEE (reference sequence). Trimming shortened V by 3 bases and J by 1 base, and 4 bases separated the two germline ends. The CDR3 coding sequence is TGTGCCAGCAGCTGGGAGAACACTGAAGCTTTCTTT. Protein sequence: CASSWENTEAFF.

This chain connects TRBV24-1 to TRBJ2-2; 8 nucleotides match TRBD1. Trimming at V came to 7 bases and at J to 0 bases, leaving 0 bases not matched to a gene. The germline CDR1 and CDR2 sequences are KGHDR and SFDVKD. There are 14 residues in the CDR3. The CDR3 nucleotides read TGTGCCACCAGACAGGGGGCGAACACCGGGGAGCTGTTTTTT. Translated, it gives CATRQGANTGELFF.

The chain is built from TRBV20-1 and TRBJ2-1, with no clear D. V lost 1 base to trimming and J lost 1 base, with 8 bases between them. This CDR3 is 14 amino acids long. Germline CDR1 DFQATT, CDR2 SNEGSKA (reference sequence). CDR3 residues: CSARAWRSYNEQFF. The CDR3 coding sequence is TGCAGTGCTAGAGCATGGCGGTCCTACAATGAGCAGTTCTTC.

This clonotype has more than one count but fewer than ten. The rearrangement links TRBV5-4 to TRBJ2-2; 8 positions agree with TRBD2. J lost 3 bases, V lost 4 bases, and 5 bases had no gene match. Germline CDR1 is SGHNT and CDR2 is YYREEE (reference sequence). The CDR3 length is 15 residues. The CDR3 DNA sequence: TGTGCCAGCAGCCTGACTAGCGTATACACCGGGGAGCTGTTTTTT. It encodes CASSLTSVYTGELFF.

V and J are TRBV7-3 and TRBJ2-2; no definite D call. CDR3 length: 14 amino acids. Germline loops: CDR1 SGHTA, CDR2 FQGTGA. V lost 2 bases, J lost 8 bases, and 12 bases lay in between. CDR3 sequence: CASSLAAPGGELFF. CDR3 sequence (DNA): TGTGCCAGCAGCTTAGCCGCCCCCGGTGGGGAGCTGTTTTTT.